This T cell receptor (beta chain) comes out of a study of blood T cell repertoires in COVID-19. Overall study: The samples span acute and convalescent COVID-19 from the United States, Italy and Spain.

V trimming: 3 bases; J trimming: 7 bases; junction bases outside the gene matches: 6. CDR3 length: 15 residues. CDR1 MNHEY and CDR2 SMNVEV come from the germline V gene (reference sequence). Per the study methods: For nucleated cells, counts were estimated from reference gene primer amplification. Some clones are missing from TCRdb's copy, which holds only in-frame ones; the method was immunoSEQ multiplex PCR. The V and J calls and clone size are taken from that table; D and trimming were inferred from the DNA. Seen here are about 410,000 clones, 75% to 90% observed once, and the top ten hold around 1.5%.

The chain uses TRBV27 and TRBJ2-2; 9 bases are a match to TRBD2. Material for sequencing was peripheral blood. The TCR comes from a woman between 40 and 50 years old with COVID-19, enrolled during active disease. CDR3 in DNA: TGTGCCAGCAGTTTGGGAAGCGGGAGGATCGGGGAGCTGTTTTTT. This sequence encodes CASSLGSGRIGELFF.